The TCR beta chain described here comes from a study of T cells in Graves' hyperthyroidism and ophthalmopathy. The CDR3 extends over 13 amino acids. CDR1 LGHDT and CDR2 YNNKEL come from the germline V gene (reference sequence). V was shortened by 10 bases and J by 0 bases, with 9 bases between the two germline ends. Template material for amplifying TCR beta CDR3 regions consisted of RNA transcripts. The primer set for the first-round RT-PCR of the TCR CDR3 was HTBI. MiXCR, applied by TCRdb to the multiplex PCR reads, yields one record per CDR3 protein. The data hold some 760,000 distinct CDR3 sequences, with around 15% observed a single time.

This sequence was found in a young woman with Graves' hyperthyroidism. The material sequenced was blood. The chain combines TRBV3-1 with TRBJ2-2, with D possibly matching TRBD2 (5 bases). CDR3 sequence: CATSSTNTGELFF. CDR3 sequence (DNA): TGTGCCACTAGCTCCACGAACACCGGGGAGCTGTTTTTT. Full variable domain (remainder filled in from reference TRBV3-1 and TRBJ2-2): DTAVSQTPKYLVTQMGNDKSIKCEQNLGHDTMYWYKQDSKKFLKIMFSYNNKELIINETVPNRFSPKSPDKAHLNLHINSLELGDSAVYFCATSSTNTGELFFGEGSRLTVL.